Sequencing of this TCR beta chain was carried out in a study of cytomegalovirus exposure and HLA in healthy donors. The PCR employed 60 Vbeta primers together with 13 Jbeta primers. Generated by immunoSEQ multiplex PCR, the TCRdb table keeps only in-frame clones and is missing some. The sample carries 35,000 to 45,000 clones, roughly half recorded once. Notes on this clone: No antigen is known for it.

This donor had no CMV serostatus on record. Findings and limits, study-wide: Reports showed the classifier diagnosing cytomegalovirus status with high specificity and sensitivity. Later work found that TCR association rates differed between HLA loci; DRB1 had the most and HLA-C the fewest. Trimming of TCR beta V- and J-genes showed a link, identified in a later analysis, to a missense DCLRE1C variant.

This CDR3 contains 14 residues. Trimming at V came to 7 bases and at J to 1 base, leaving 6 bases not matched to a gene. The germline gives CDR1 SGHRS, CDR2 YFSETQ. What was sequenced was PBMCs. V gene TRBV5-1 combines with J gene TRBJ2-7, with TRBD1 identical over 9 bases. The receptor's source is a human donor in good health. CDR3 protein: CASEPGTGSYEQYF. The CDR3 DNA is TGCGCCAGCGAGCCTGGGACAGGGTCCTACGAGCAGTACTTC.